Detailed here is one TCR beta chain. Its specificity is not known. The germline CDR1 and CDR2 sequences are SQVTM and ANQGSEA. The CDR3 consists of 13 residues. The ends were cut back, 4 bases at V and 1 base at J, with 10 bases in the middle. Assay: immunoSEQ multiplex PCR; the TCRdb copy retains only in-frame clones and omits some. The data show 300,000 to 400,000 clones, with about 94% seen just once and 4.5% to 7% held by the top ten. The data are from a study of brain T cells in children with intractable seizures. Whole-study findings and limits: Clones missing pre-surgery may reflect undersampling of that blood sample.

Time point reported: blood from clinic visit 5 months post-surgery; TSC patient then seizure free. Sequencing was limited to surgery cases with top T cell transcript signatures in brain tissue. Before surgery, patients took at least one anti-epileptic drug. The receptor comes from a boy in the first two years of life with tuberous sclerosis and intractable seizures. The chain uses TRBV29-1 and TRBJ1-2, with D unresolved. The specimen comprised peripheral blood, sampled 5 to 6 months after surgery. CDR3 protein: CSVAPPSNYGYTF. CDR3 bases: TGCAGCGTTGCCCCCCCCAGTAACTATGGCTACACCTTC.